The clone carrying this TCR beta chain was seen a handful of times. Methods used by the authors: Using reference gene primer amplification, nucleated cell counts were estimated. The repertoire was sequenced with immunoSEQ multiplex PCR; TCRdb's copy has only in-frame clones and lacks some. The V and J calls and clone size are taken from that table; D and trimming were inferred from the DNA. The sample holds some 200,000 clones, approximately 80% seen once. There are 16 residues in the CDR3. Trimming took 2 bases from V and 2 from J, leaving 12 bases between them. The germline CDR1 and CDR2 sequences are SGHTA and FQGNSA. This entry belongs to a study of blood T cell repertoires in COVID-19.

Sequenced material: PBMCs or T cells enriched from blood (not recorded which). The chain employs TRBV7-2 and TRBJ2-2; maybe TRBD1 (6 bases). The clonotype originates from a woman aged 55-70 years with acute COVID-19. The chain's CDR3 is CASSLLGGINTGELFF. The CDR3 nucleotides are TGTGCCAGCAGCTTATTAGGGGGAATCAACACCGGGGAGCTGTTTTTT.